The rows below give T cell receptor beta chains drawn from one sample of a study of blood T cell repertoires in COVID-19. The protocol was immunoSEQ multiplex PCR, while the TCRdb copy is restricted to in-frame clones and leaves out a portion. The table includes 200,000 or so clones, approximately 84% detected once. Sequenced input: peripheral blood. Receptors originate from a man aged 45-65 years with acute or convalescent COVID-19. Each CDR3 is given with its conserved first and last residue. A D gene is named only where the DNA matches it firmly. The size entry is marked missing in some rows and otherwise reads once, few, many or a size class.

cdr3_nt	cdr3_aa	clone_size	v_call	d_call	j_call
TGTGCCAGCAGCGTAGCTCCGGCTAGCGGGGGCACAGATACGCAGTATTTT	CASSVAPASGGTDTQYF	.	TRBV9	TRBD2	TRBJ2-3
TGTGCCAGCTCACCACCCGGCAGGAACTATGGCTACACCTTC	CASSPPGRNYGYTF	.	TRBV18	.	TRBJ1-2
TGTGCCAGCAGCTTAGCTAGTTCAAATACGCAGTATTTT	CASSLASSNTQYF	.	TRBV7-2	.	TRBJ2-3
TGTGCCGGTGGATCGGGACAGGGGAACACTGAAGCTTTCTTT	CAGGSGQGNTEAFF	.	TRBV2	TRBD1	TRBJ1-1
TGCGCCAGCAAGACAGGGGGGTCGGTGAGCTATGGCTACACCTTC	CASKTGGSVSYGYTF	many	TRBV5-1	TRBD1	TRBJ1-2
TGCGCCAGCAGTGATACCAGGAGCGGCTATGGCTACACCTTC	CASSDTRSGYGYTF	.	TRBV10-1	.	TRBJ1-2
TGTGCCAGCAGTTTATCGCCAGGAAATTCACCCCTCCACTTT	CASSLSPGNSPLHF	.	TRBV27	.	TRBJ1-6
TGTGCCAGCAGCGAACAGGGTCCCATACTCTATTCACCCCTCCACTTT	CASSEQGPILYSPLHF	.	TRBV2	.	TRBJ1-6
TGTGCCACCAGCACTTTACAGGGAGGCAATCAGCCCCAGCATTTT	CATSTLQGGNQPQHF	few	TRBV15	.	TRBJ1-5
TGTGCCAGCAGCCCCACCCCCCCGGGGGCCTACGAGCAGTACTTC	CASSPTPPGAYEQYF	.	TRBV14	.	TRBJ2-7
TGTGCCAGCACCCGGACAGTTTACGAGCAGTACTTC	CASTRTVYEQYF	.	TRBV6-5	.	TRBJ2-7
TGCGCCAGCAGCCCTTGGAGGACAGGTGAAGCTTTCTTT	CASSPWRTGEAFF	.	TRBV5-1	TRBD1	TRBJ1-1
TGTGCCTGGAGTGTCGGGCGGGCCAGGGAGCTGTTTTTT	CAWSVGRARELFF	.	TRBV30	.	TRBJ2-2
TGCGCCAGCAGTTACGAGGGCAGGCAGCCCCAGCATTTT	CASSYEGRQPQHF	.	TRBV5-1	.	TRBJ1-5
TGTGCCAGCAGCTTAGCGTCCCAGGGGATGAACACTGAAGCTTTCTTT	CASSLASQGMNTEAFF	.	TRBV7-2	.	TRBJ1-1
TGTGCCACCAGCAGAGATCTTTTCCCCCGGACAGGGGGTTCAGATACGCAGTATTTT	CATSRDLFPRTGGSDTQYF	.	TRBV15	TRBD1	TRBJ2-3
TGCGCCAGCACGGGATTCCGGCCGTCTGGAAACACCATATATTTT	CASTGFRPSGNTIYF	.	TRBV5-1	.	TRBJ1-3
TGTGCCTGGAACCCCACAGGGGATGATGGCTACACCTTC	CAWNPTGDDGYTF	.	TRBV30	TRBD1	TRBJ1-2
TGTGCCAGCAGCCGAACCCCGGGACAGGGGGCCGAGCAGTACTTC	CASSRTPGQGAEQYF	.	TRBV6-6	TRBD1	TRBJ2-7
TGTGCCAGCCGACAAGAGCGGGAAAATGAAAAACTGTTTTTT	CASRQERENEKLFF	.	TRBV18	.	TRBJ1-4
TGTGCCAGTCGACTGGCAACTAATGAAAAACTGTTTTTT	CASRLATNEKLFF	.	TRBV7-9	.	TRBJ1-4
TGTGCCAGCAGTTACAGGGATCATCAGCCCCAGCATTTT	CASSYRDHQPQHF	.	TRBV12-3/TRBV12-4	.	TRBJ1-5
TGCGCCAGCAGTGAGATCGGGACTAGTGCCGACCCCCAGTACTTC	CASSEIGTSADPQYF	.	TRBV10-2	TRBD2	TRBJ2-5
TGTGCCAGCAGGACGGCGGAGGCAGCTTTCTTT	CASRTAEAAFF	.	TRBV2	.	TRBJ1-1
TGTGCCAGCTCACCAATGGAGGACGGCGCGGCTTTCTTT	CASSPMEDGAAFF	.	TRBV18	.	TRBJ1-1